These 22 T cell receptor beta chains share one sample of origin, sequenced in a study of blood T cell repertoires in COVID-19. The data were produced by immunoSEQ multiplex PCR, yet TCRdb's version contains in-frame clones alone and is incomplete. The repertoire has around 180,000 clones, roughly 81% of them found once; the top ten carry about 12%. Sequenced input: peripheral blood. Receptors originate from a woman of 80 years or more with COVID-19, enrolled during active disease.

The J gene is TRBJ2-7, the V gene TRBV10-3; D gene unclear. Trimming removed 0 bases at V and 0 bases at J, with 6 bases between. Germline V gives CDR1 ENHRY, CDR2 SYGVKD. CDR3 length equals 14 residues. As DNA, the CDR3 is TGTGCCATCAGTGAGTCTCCCAGCTCCTACGAGCAGTACTTC. It translates to CAISESPSSYEQYF.

V gene TRBV28 combines with J gene TRBJ2-1, with 9 bases fitting TRBD2. CDR3 length equals 16 residues. CDR1 and CDR2 (germline): MDHEN, SYDVKM. The junction had 4 bases not matched to a gene; V was cut back by 4 bases and J by 0 bases. The CDR3 spells CASSSLAGASYNEQFF. The DNA of the CDR3 is TGTGCCAGCAGTTCCTTAGCGGGAGCCTCCTACAATGAGCAGTTCTTC.

The count of this clone is one. The rearrangement joins TRBV5-4 to TRBJ2-5, with 11 bases that match TRBD2. This CDR3 has 15 residues. In germline, CDR1 is SGHNT, CDR2 YYREEE (reference sequence). Unmatched junction bases numbered 3, after V lost 2 bases and J lost 3 bases. CDR3 sequence reads: CASSLKLAGEETQYF. In DNA form, the CDR3 reads TGTGCCAGCAGCTTAAAACTAGCGGGAGAAGAGACCCAGTACTTC.

CDR3 in amino acids: CASGLAEYNEQFF. The CDR3 nucleotides are TGTGCCAGCGGACTAGCGGAATACAATGAGCAGTTCTTC. The chain is built from TRBV7-2 and TRBJ2-1; 10 nucleotides match TRBD2. The germline V gene encodes CDR1 SGHTA and CDR2 FQGNSA. The V gene end was trimmed by 8 bases and the J gene end by 4 bases; junction bases not matched to a gene: 2. This CDR3 is built from 13 residues. The full variable domain, completed using reference TRBV7-2 and TRBJ2-1, is GAGVSQSPSNKVTEKGKDVELRCDPISGHTALYWYRQSLGQGLEFLIYFQGNSAPDKSGLPSDRFSAERTGGSVSTLTIQRTQQEDSAVYLCASGLAEYNEQFFGPGTRLTVL.

The chain links TRBV11-3 to TRBJ2-5; TRBD1 is a possible D gene (6 bases). Trimming shortened V by 1 base and J by 2 bases, and 11 bases separated the two germline ends. CDR1 and CDR2 from the germline V gene are SGHNT and YENEEA. The CDR3 extends over 15 amino acids. CDR3 region: CASSLVQGRQETQYF. The CDR3 bases are TGTGCCAGCAGCTTAGTACAGGGTCGGCAAGAGACCCAGTACTTC. Filled out from reference TRBV11-3 and TRBJ2-5, the complete variable domain reads EAGVVQSPRYKIIEKKQPVAFWCNPISGHNTLYWYLQNLGQGPELLIRYENEEAVDDSQLPKDRFSAERLKGVDSTLKIQPAELGDSAVYLCASSLVQGRQETQYFGPGTRLLVL.

The chain links TRBV7-9 to TRBJ2-2; 9 positions match TRBD1. V shed 5 bases and J 6 bases; nucleotides not matched to a gene: 7. Germline CDR1 SEHNR, CDR2 FQNEAQ (reference sequence). The CDR3 contains 15 residues. The DNA for the CDR3 is TGTGCCAGCAGCACAGAGGGACAGGGTGCCGGGGAGCTGTTTTTT. It encodes CASSTEGQGAGELFF.

J is TRBJ1-6 and V is TRBV6-5; no definite D call. Germline CDR1 MNHEY, CDR2 SVGAGI. CDR3 length: 14 amino acids. V was shortened by 4 bases and J by 10 bases, with 14 bases between the two germline ends. The chain's CDR3 is CASSSGRIGSPLHF. CDR3 DNA sequence: TGTGCCAGCAGTTCCGGGAGGATTGGATCACCCCTCCACTTT.

The chain joins TRBV30 to TRBJ2-7; 8 nucleotides align to TRBD1. The CDR3 loop spans 14 amino acids. Looked up from germline, CDR1 is GTSNPN and CDR2 is SVGIG (reference sequence). Trimming at V came to 2 bases and at J to 7 bases, leaving 10 bases not matched to a gene. The CDR3 here is CAWSTSTGVGEQYF. The CDR3 bases are TGTGCCTGGAGTACTTCGACAGGGGTGGGTGAGCAGTACTTC.

This rearrangement joins TRBV7-8 to TRBJ2-2; the match to TRBD2 covers 9 bases. The germline gives CDR1 SGHVS, CDR2 FQNEAQ. This CDR3 contains 15 residues. The ends lost 5 bases at V and 5 bases at J; junction bases unmatched: 6. In DNA form, the CDR3 reads TGTGCCAGCAGCCGAGGACTAGCGCTAACCGGGGAGCTGTTTTTT. Protein product: CASSRGLALTGELFF.

The sample holds one count of this clone. Sequence at one end of the junction differs from germline and may be a read error. The V gene is TRBV12-3 or TRBV12-4, the J gene TRBJ2-3; 9 bases line up with TRBD2. There are 12 residues in the CDR3. The CDR3 here is CASSQGLALQFF. CDR3 nucleotides: TGTGCCAGCAGCCAGGGACTAGCTCTCCAGTTTTTT.

This sequence joins TRBV6-5 and TRBJ2-1; TRBD2 agrees at 10 bases. The ends lost 6 bases at V and 6 bases at J; junction bases unmatched: 5. The germline CDR1 and CDR2 sequences are MNHEY and SVGAGI. The CDR3 is 14 residues long. The DNA for the CDR3 is TGTGCCAGCAGGCTGGGACTAGCGCTCAATGAGCAGTTCTTC. Translation gives CASRLGLALNEQFF.

The V call is TRBV7-6, the J call TRBJ2-1; D unclear. CDR1 SGHVS and CDR2 FNYEAQ come from the germline V gene. V dropped 1 base and J dropped 0 bases, with 10 bases sitting between them. The CDR3 runs to 16 residues. Here the CDR3 reads CASSLGAASSYNEQFF. The CDR3 nucleotides read TGTGCCAGCAGCTTAGGTGCGGCTAGCTCCTACAATGAGCAGTTCTTC. Filled out from reference TRBV7-6 and TRBJ2-1, the complete variable domain reads GAGVSQSPRYKVTKRGQDVALRCDPISGHVSLYWYRQALGQGPEFLTYFNYEAQQDKSGLPNDRFSAERPEGSISTLTIQRTEQRDSAMYRCASSLGAASSYNEQFFGPGTRLTVL.

This clone was seen only a few times. The chain carries TRBV27 and TRBJ1-1, with D tentatively TRBD1 (6 bases). V was cut by 0 bases and J by 4 bases, with 15 bases left in between. The germline V gene has CDR1 MNHEY and CDR2 SMNVEV (reference sequence). This CDR3 is 16 amino acids long. CDR3: CASSLSYRVVRTEAFF. CDR3 coding DNA: TGTGCCAGCAGTTTATCGTACAGGGTGGTTCGCACTGAAGCTTTCTTT.

The gene calls are TRBV27 and TRBJ1-2, with TRBD1 matching over 7 bases. The germline gives CDR1 MNHEY, CDR2 SMNVEV (reference sequence). The CDR3 is 11 residues long. The ends lost 6 bases at V and 8 bases at J; junction bases unmatched: 3. In DNA form, the CDR3 reads TGTGCCAGCAGAAAGACAGGGGGCTACACCTTC. Its translation is CASRKTGGYTF.

The gene calls are TRBV4-1 and TRBJ2-7; 7 bases map to TRBD1. This CDR3 has 16 amino acids. Germline assignment: CDR1 MGHRA and CDR2 YSYEKL. V shed 3 bases and J 2 bases; nucleotides not matched to a gene: 10. The CDR3 DNA reads as TGCGCCAGCAGCCAGGAGATCGGGCAGGGGGCCTACGAGCAGTACTTC. This codes for CASSQEIGQGAYEQYF.

The chain carries TRBV7-8 and TRBJ2-3; no clear D gene. The CDR3 totals 14 residues. Germline V gene data show CDR1 as SGHVS and CDR2 as FQNEAQ. Trimming removed 3 bases at V and 4 bases at J, with 11 bases between. Written as DNA, the CDR3 is TGTGCCAGCAGCTTCGCGCTAGGAGCAGATACGCAGTATTTT. Amino acids: CASSFALGADTQYF.

The genes are TRBV5-1 and TRBJ2-7; 12 bases match TRBD2. The CDR3 runs 14 residues. In germline, CDR1 is SGHRS, CDR2 YFSETQ. The trim removed 8 bases at V and 0 bases at J, leaving 3 bases unmatched. The CDR3 DNA reads as TGCGCCAGGAAGACTAGCGGGAGCTCCTACGAGCAGTACTTC. Its protein is CARKTSGSSYEQYF. The whole variable domain, remainder taken from reference TRBV5-1 and TRBJ2-7, is KAGVTQTPRYLIKTRGQQVTLSCSPISGHRSVSWYQQTPGQGLQFLFEYFSETQRNKGNFPGRFSGRQFSNSRSEMNVSTLELGDSALYLCARKTSGSSYEQYFGPGTRLTVT.

The J gene is TRBJ1-5, the V gene TRBV19, with 12 bases that match TRBD1. Unmatched junction bases numbered 6, after V lost 5 bases and J lost 1 base. Germline V lookup: CDR1 LNHDA, CDR2 SQIVND (reference sequence). There are 17 residues in the CDR3. The CDR3 DNA reads as TGTGCCAGTAGTTCCGGGACAGGGGGCTGGAGCAATCAGCCCCAGCATTTT. This gives the protein CASSSGTGGWSNQPQHF.

V gene TRBV29-1 combines with J gene TRBJ2-1, with 8 bases identical to TRBD2. Looked up from germline, CDR1 is SQVTM and CDR2 is ANQGSEA. CDR3 length: 16 amino acids. V lost 1 base, J lost 3 bases, and 8 bases stayed unmatched. The CDR3 loop is CSVEGGGTFRYNEQFF. The CDR3, as DNA: TGCAGCGTTGAAGGCGGGGGGACTTTCCGCTACAATGAGCAGTTCTTC.

The chain couples TRBV5-1 to TRBJ2-7; 12 bases line up with TRBD2. The CDR3 length is 16 residues. Germline V lookup: CDR1 SGHRS, CDR2 YFSETQ. Germline trimming cut 2 bases from V and 2 bases from J; bases unmatched to any gene: 5. The CDR3 nucleotides read TGCGCCAGCAGCTTCGGGCTAGCGGGAGGGCCCTACGAGCAGTACTTC. Translation: CASSFGLAGGPYEQYF. The full variable domain, with the rest looked up from reference TRBV5-1 and TRBJ2-7, is KAGVTQTPRYLIKTRGQQVTLSCSPISGHRSVSWYQQTPGQGLQFLFEYFSETQRNKGNFPGRFSGRQFSNSRSEMNVSTLELGDSALYLCASSFGLAGGPYEQYFGPGTRLTVT.

V and J are TRBV5-1 and TRBJ2-7; TRBD1 is a possible D gene (6 bases). The CDR3 spans 14 residues. Trimming removed 0 bases at V and 5 bases at J, with 12 bases between. CDR1 and CDR2 (germline): SGHRS, YFSETQ. DNA of the CDR3: TGCGCCAGCAGCTTGGGGACTGGGGGCCACGAGCAGTACTTC. This sequence encodes CASSLGTGGHEQYF.

The CDR3 protein is CAKGLAASYEQYF. For the CDR3, the DNA is TGTGCCAAGGGACTAGCGGCATCCTACGAGCAGTACTTC. V is TRBV2 and J is TRBJ2-7, with 11 nucleotides matching TRBD2. CDR1 and CDR2 from the germline V gene are SNHLY and FYNNEI. Losses at the gene ends were 10 bases for V and 1 base for J; bases not matched to a gene: 3. The CDR3 is made up of 13 amino acids.